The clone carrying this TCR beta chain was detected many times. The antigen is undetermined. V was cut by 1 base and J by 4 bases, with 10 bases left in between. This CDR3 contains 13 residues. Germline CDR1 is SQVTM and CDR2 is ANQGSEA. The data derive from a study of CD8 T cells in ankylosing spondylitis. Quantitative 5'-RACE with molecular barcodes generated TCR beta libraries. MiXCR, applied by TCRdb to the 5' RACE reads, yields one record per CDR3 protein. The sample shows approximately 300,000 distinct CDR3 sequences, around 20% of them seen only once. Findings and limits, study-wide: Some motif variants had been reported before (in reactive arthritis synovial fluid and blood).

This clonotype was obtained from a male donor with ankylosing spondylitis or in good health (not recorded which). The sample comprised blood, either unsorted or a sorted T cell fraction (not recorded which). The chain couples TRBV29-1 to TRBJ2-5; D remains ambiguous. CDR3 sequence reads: CSVEGTWGETQYF. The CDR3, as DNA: TGCAGCGTTGAAGGGACCTGGGGAGAGACCCAGTACTTC.